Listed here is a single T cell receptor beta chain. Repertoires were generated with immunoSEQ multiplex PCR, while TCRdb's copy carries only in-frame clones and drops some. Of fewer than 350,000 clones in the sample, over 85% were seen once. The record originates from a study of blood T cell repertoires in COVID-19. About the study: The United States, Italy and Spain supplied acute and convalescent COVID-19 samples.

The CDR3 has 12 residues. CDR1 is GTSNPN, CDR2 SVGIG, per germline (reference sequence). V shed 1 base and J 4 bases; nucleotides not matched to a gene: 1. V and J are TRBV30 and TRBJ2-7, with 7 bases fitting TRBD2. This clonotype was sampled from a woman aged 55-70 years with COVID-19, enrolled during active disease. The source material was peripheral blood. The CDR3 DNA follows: TGTGCCTGGAGTGGGGGGGGATACGAGCAGTACTTC. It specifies CAWSGGGYEQYF.